A selection of T cell receptor beta chains follows, all from one sample in a study of cytomegalovirus exposure and HLA in healthy donors. The table came from immunoSEQ multiplex PCR; TCRdb's copy has only in-frame clones and leaves some out. The repertoire holds about 140,000 clones, with just under 85% as singletons. Sample: PBMCs. The receptor set was obtained from a woman aged 55-69 years in good health and CMV-seropositive. CDR3s include the opening cysteine and the closing phenylalanine or tryptophan. The order of the fields is V gene, clone size, J gene, D gene, CDR3 protein, CDR3 DNA. The D gene is left open where the match is weak. A clone size is listed for some rows: how often the clone was seen (once, few, many), or a class if it is expanded.

TRBV2	NA	TRBJ2-7	NA	CASGRSYEQYF	TGTGCCAGTGGTCGATCCTACGAGCAGTACTTC
TRBV7-8	NA	TRBJ1-6	NA	CASSRGTENSPLHF	TGTGCCAGCAGCCGCGGGACGGAGAATTCACCCCTCCACTTT
TRBV30	NA	TRBJ1-2	TRBD1	CAWKQGTNYGYTF	TGTGCCTGGAAACAGGGGACTAACTATGGCTACACCTTC
TRBV2	NA	TRBJ2-2	TRBD2	CASSELAGVTGELFF	TGTGCCAGCAGTGAGTTAGCGGGGGTCACCGGGGAGCTGTTTTTT
TRBV27	once	TRBJ2-7	NA	CASRILGGSYEQYF	TGTGCCAGCAGGATCCTCGGGGGTTCCTACGAGCAGTACTTC
TRBV30	NA	TRBJ1-1	TRBD1	CAWSAWDRGTEAFF	TGTGCCTGGAGTGCCTGGGACAGGGGTACTGAAGCTTTCTTT
TRBV7-2	NA	TRBJ2-7	TRBD2	CASSRSGSFEQYF	TGTGCCAGCAGCCGAAGCGGGAGTTTCGAGCAGTACTTC
TRBV18	NA	TRBJ1-5	NA	CASSPFRGGNQPQHF	TGTGCCAGCTCACCATTCAGGGGAGGGAATCAGCCCCAGCATTTT
TRBV7-9	NA	TRBJ2-2	TRBD1	CASSTMNDRVGNTGELFF	TGTGCCAGCAGCACAATGAATGACAGGGTCGGCAACACCGGGGAGCTGTTTTTT
TRBV7-6	NA	TRBJ1-4	TRBD1	CASSQQGPEEKLFF	TGTGCCAGCAGCCAACAGGGGCCTGAGGAAAAACTGTTTTTT
TRBV27	NA	TRBJ2-2	TRBD1	CASSIRQGALSGELFF	TGTGCCAGCAGTATAAGACAGGGGGCGCTTTCCGGGGAGCTGTTTTTT
TRBV7-8	NA	TRBJ2-7	NA	CASSLAAGSYEQYF	TGTGCCAGCAGCTTAGCGGCGGGCTCCTACGAGCAGTACTTC
TRBV5-6	NA	TRBJ2-4	TRBD1	CASSLDRGEAKNIQYF	TGTGCCAGCAGCTTGGACAGGGGGGAGGCCAAAAACATTCAGTACTTC
TRBV27	few	TRBJ1-5	NA	CASSSTTRGDNQPQHF	TGTGCCAGCAGTTCTACGACAAGGGGCGACAATCAGCCCCAGCATTTT
TRBV7-9	once	TRBJ2-5	NA	CASRRGRETQYF	TGTGCCAGCAGACGGGGTAGGGAGACCCAGTACTTC
TRBV7-9	NA	TRBJ2-7	TRBD1	CASSARQGGKQYF	TGTGCCAGCAGTGCTAGACAGGGGGGAAAGCAGTACTTC
TRBV27	NA	TRBJ2-1	TRBD2	CASSSYPATSGRSDEQFF	TGTGCCAGCAGTTCGTACCCCGCGACTAGCGGGAGATCGGATGAGCAGTTCTTC
TRBV4-2	few	TRBJ2-5	TRBD1	CASSQGSTGVRETQYF	TGTGCCAGCAGCCAAGGGTCGACAGGGGTTCGGGAGACCCAGTACTTC
TRBV19	NA	TRBJ2-1	NA	CASSIRRDEVNEQFF	TGTGCCAGTAGTATACGACGGGATGAGGTGAATGAGCAGTTCTTC
TRBV29-1	NA	TRBJ2-7	TRBD2	CSVRTSGSTAAYEQYF	TGCAGCGTTCGTACTAGCGGGAGCACCGCGGCCTACGAGCAGTACTTC
TRBV1	NA	TRBJ1-5	NA	CTSSRRAGQPQHF	TGCACCAGCAGCCGTAGGGCGGGTCAGCCCCAGCATTTT
TRBV5-6	NA	TRBJ1-2	NA	CASSLAGGAGGYTF	TGTGCCAGCAGCTTGGCCGGGGGGGCTGGGGGCTACACCTTC
TRBV7-9	NA	TRBJ1-1	TRBD1	CASSLSGDRTSEAFF	TGTGCCAGCAGCTTATCTGGGGACAGAACGAGTGAAGCTTTCTTT
TRBV5-1	NA	TRBJ1-4	NA	CASSLVVNEKLFF	TGCGCCAGCAGCTTGGTAGTGAATGAAAAACTGTTTTTT
TRBV7-9	NA	TRBJ1-2	TRBD1	CASTLGDRRDVTF	TGTGCCAGCACTTTGGGGGACAGGAGGGATGTCACCTTC
TRBV5-1	NA	TRBJ2-3	TRBD2	CASSLGKAGGPSTDTQYF	TGCGCCAGCAGCTTGGGAAAGGCGGGAGGGCCGAGCACAGATACGCAGTATTTT
TRBV11-2	NA	TRBJ2-4	NA	CASSPGVGATF	TGTGCCAGCAGCCCGGGGGTAGGTGCAACCTTC
TRBV9	once	TRBJ2-2	NA	CASRTDFNTGELFF	TGTGCCAGCAGGACAGACTTTAACACCGGGGAGCTGTTTTTT
TRBV30	NA	TRBJ1-1	NA	CAWGRGNTEAFF	TGTGCCTGGGGACGGGGGAACACTGAAGCTTTCTTT
TRBV28	once	TRBJ2-6	NA	CASNEDSGANVLTF	TGTGCCAGCAATGAGGATTCTGGGGCCAACGTCCTGACTTTC
TRBV11-2	NA	TRBJ2-7	NA	CASSLERANSYEQYF	TGTGCCAGCAGCTTAGAGCGGGCAAACTCCTACGAGCAGTACTTC
TRBV5-4	once	TRBJ1-1	NA	CASSLGQSNTEAFF	TGTGCCAGCAGCTTGGGGCAGTCGAACACTGAAGCTTTCTTT
TRBV7-3	NA	TRBJ1-4	NA	CASSSSKETNEKLFF	TGTGCCAGCAGCTCCTCGAAGGAGACTAATGAAAAACTGTTTTTT
TRBV4-3	few	TRBJ1-4	NA	CASSQEAQGLTNEKLFF	TGCGCCAGCAGCCAGGAGGCTCAGGGGCTAACTAATGAAAAACTGTTTTTT
TRBV4-2	NA	TRBJ1-4	NA	CASSQLTGTATNEKLFF	TGTGCCAGCAGCCAGCTCACAGGGACGGCAACTAATGAAAAACTGTTTTTT
TRBV28	once	TRBJ1-2	NA	CASSLYRGINYGYTF	TGTGCCAGCAGTTTATATCGGGGGATTAACTATGGCTACACCTTC
TRBV5-4	NA	TRBJ1-2	NA	CASSQPDRFNYGYTF	TGTGCCAGCAGCCAACCGGACAGATTTAACTATGGCTACACCTTC
TRBV7-9	NA	TRBJ2-1	TRBD2	CASSLVGREGRVPYNEQFF	TGTGCCAGCAGCTTAGTGGGGCGGGAGGGCCGGGTTCCCTACAATGAGCAGTTCTTC
TRBV6-5	NA	TRBJ2-7	NA	CASRIRESSYEQYF	TGTGCCAGCAGGATTCGGGAGAGCTCCTACGAGCAGTACTTC
TRBV5-6	NA	TRBJ1-2	NA	CASSLAFPAGDHYGYTF	TGTGCCAGCAGCTTGGCCTTTCCAGCGGGGGACCACTATGGCTACACCTTC
TRBV7-6	NA	TRBJ2-3	NA	CASSKTVSDTQYF	TGTGCCAGCAGCAAAACGGTGTCAGATACGCAGTATTTT
TRBV7-9	NA	TRBJ2-5	TRBD1	CASSPTGDLVQTQYF	TGTGCCAGCAGCCCGACAGGGGATTTGGTTCAGACCCAGTACTTC
TRBV29-1	NA	TRBJ2-1	NA	CSAASASSYNEQFF	TGCAGCGCCGCTAGCGCTAGTTCCTACAATGAGCAGTTCTTC
TRBV18	NA	TRBJ2-3	TRBD2	CATLDAGGTDTQYF	TGTGCCACCCTCGACGCGGGGGGTACAGATACGCAGTATTTT
TRBV7-9	NA	TRBJ2-3	NA	CASSSRFQTPGDTQYF	TGTGCCAGCAGCTCCCGCTTTCAGACCCCAGGCGATACGCAGTATTTT
TRBV19	NA	TRBJ2-1	NA	CASSIWQGNYEQFF	TGTGCCAGTAGTATTTGGCAGGGTAACTATGAGCAGTTCTTC
TRBV7-6	few	TRBJ2-5	NA	CASSANPAQETQYF	TGTGCCAGCAGCGCTAACCCTGCCCAAGAGACCCAGTACTTC
TRBV6-1	few	TRBJ1-1	TRBD1	CASSNVDRGVEAFF	TGTGCCAGCAGCAACGTCGACAGGGGAGTTGAAGCTTTCTTT
TRBV19	few	TRBJ1-4	NA	CASHAEGHSNEKLFF	TGTGCCAGTCACGCCGAGGGACACTCTAATGAAAAACTGTTTTTT
TRBV9	NA	TRBJ2-5	TRBD2	CASSVYPGLAGGETQYF	TGTGCCAGCAGCGTATATCCGGGACTAGCGGGAGGGGAGACCCAGTACTTC